Below, 11 T cell receptor beta chains from the same sample are listed, as sequenced in a study. MiXCR, applied by TCRdb to the RT-PCR reads, yields one record per CDR3 protein. The sample lists fewer than 800,000 distinct CDR3 sequences; around 14% were seen once. The sequencing input was memory CD4+ T cells from blood. These receptors were obtained from a female donor in good health, serving as a healthy control.

The chain couples TRBV6-2 or TRBV6-3 to TRBJ1-1; a weak D match, TRBD1 (5 bases). Germline V gene lookup returns CDR1 MNHEY and CDR2 SVGEGT. The CDR3 is made up of 14 amino acids. V was cut by 4 bases and J by 8 bases, with 17 bases left in between. The CDR3 loop reads CASSSTTDRTEAFF. The CDR3, as DNA: TGTGCCAGCAGTTCCACGACTGACAGAACAGAAGCTTTCTTT.

The chain recombines TRBV20-1 with TRBJ2-5, with 15 positions matching TRBD2. CDR1 DFQATT and CDR2 SNEGSKA come from the germline V gene (reference sequence). Trimming cost V 4 bases and J 4 bases; bases outside gene matches: 7. This CDR3 is 16 amino acids long. The chain's CDR3 is CSAKGLAGGGAETQYF. CDR3 nucleotide sequence: TGCAGTGCTAAGGGACTAGCGGGAGGTGGGGCAGAGACCCAGTACTTC.

The sample holds a few counts of this clonotype. The chain couples TRBV10-3 to TRBJ1-1; the D gene is possibly TRBD1 (5 bases). The CDR3 length is 14 residues. Per the germline V gene, CDR1 is ENHRY and CDR2 is SYGVKD. Between the trimmed V and J ends, which lost 10 bases and 1 base, there was a span of 16 bases. CDR3: CATRQEGSNTEAFF. As DNA, the CDR3 is TGTGCCACCCGGCAGGAGGGGTCGAACACTGAAGCTTTCTTT.

This clonotype came up many times. The V and J genes are TRBV20-1 and TRBJ2-1; TRBD1 agrees at 9 bases. Germline CDR1 reads DFQATT; CDR2 reads SNEGSKA (reference sequence). Trimming removed 6 bases from V and 8 bases from J; junction bases left unmatched: 14. This CDR3 has 15 residues. CDR3 sequence reads: CSAKQGTGNDDEQFF. DNA for the CDR3: TGCAGTGCAAAGCAGGGGACAGGGAATGACGATGAGCAGTTCTTC.

In this sample, this clonotype turned up many times. The chain combines TRBV29-1 with TRBJ2-3; D might be TRBD2 (6 bases). This CDR3 contains 14 residues. Looked up from germline, CDR1 is SQVTM and CDR2 is ANQGSEA. Trimming cost V 4 bases and J 4 bases, with 15 bases left between them. CDR3 coding DNA: TGCAGCGTTGTGAGGTTCGGGACTGCAGATACGCAGTATTTT. Its protein is CSVVRFGTADTQYF.

The sample holds many counts of this clonotype. V is TRBV6-5 and J is TRBJ1-2; a weak D match, TRBD1 (5 bases). The germline gives CDR1 MNHEY, CDR2 SVGAGI. The CDR3 totals 15 residues. V lost 4 bases and J 2 bases, leaving 14 bases between the germline ends. CDR3 coding DNA: TGTGCCAGCAGTTTAGACAGACCTCGGAACTATGGCTACACCTTC. Translating gives CASSLDRPRNYGYTF.

This clonotype was found a few times. This sequence joins TRBV20-1 and TRBJ1-1; 9 bases match TRBD1. Germline CDR1 reads DFQATT; CDR2 reads SNEGSKA (reference sequence). This CDR3 has 16 amino acids. Trimming took 4 bases from V and 4 from J; bases not matched to a gene: 13. This CDR3 reads CSATYPWTGEFTEAFF. CDR3 DNA sequence: TGCAGTGCTACTTATCCCTGGACAGGGGAATTCACTGAAGCTTTCTTT.

This clonotype was detected only a few times. This chain uses TRBV28 with TRBJ1-5; TRBD1 aligns across 9 bases. The CDR3 runs to 16 residues. V trimming: 3 bases; J trimming: 7 bases; junction bases outside the gene matches: 10. The germline gives CDR1 MDHEN, CDR2 SYDVKM. The CDR3 nucleotides read TGTGCCAGCAGTTTGCCGCCGGGACAGGGAGTCCAGCCCCAGCATTTT. This translates into CASSLPPGQGVQPQHF.

In its sample, this clonotype was seen many times. The rearrangement uses TRBV6-5 and TRBJ2-7, with D perhaps matching TRBD1 (6 bases). Per germline, CDR1 MNHEY and CDR2 SVGAGI. V lost 2 bases, J lost 2 bases, and 13 bases lay in between. This CDR3 has 15 residues. The chain's CDR3 is CASSYQTGVTYEQYF. CDR3 nucleotide sequence: TGTGCCAGCAGTTACCAGACAGGAGTAACCTACGAGCAGTACTTC.

This sequence joins TRBV6-2 or TRBV6-3 and TRBJ1-1; no clear D. Germline assignment: CDR1 MNHEY and CDR2 SVGEGT. The V gene lost 5 bases and the J gene lost 6 bases, with 13 bases spanning the gap. This CDR3 spans 13 amino acids. CDR3: CASSGSVLPEAFF. CDR3 coding DNA: TGTGCCAGCAGTGGATCGGTGTTACCTGAAGCTTTCTTT.

This clonotype has more than one count but fewer than ten. The chain is built from TRBV10-2 and TRBJ2-4; tentative D call: TRBD2 (5 bases). This CDR3 spans 13 amino acids. The V end lost 0 bases, the J end lost 7 bases, and 7 bases lay between the germline ends. Germline V lookup: CDR1 WSHSY, CDR2 SAAADI. CDR3 in amino acids: CASSESRGNIQYF. CDR3 DNA sequence: TGCGCCAGCAGTGAGTCCCGAGGGAACATTCAGTACTTC.